The sequence of this T cell receptor (beta chain) was determined in a study of vaccination effects on CD4 cells after COVID-19. Study-level points and caveats: Convalescent patients were few in the study, and early post-infection timepoints were absent. Cross-reactivity with common cold coronaviruses was shown by only 1 of 255 vaccine-induced clones in healthy vaccinees.

V was trimmed by 2 bases and J by 8 bases, leaving 18 bases between them. Germline CDR1 is SGHTA and CDR2 is FQGNSA. This CDR3 contains 16 residues. Using immunoSEQ multiplex PCR, the repertoire was profiled, and TCRdb retains in-frame clones only, with some absent. The sample gives under 85,000 clones, roughly 74% of which show up once; 1.5% to 2% is in the top ten. Worth noting for this clone: Its antigen is unidentified.

Antigen-specific CD4+ T cell clonotypes were called by their expansion after viral peptide-pool culture in ViraFEST. Subsequent to a culture period of 10 to 11 days, CD4+ T cells were isolated. Vaccine recipients had no previous SARS-CoV-2 infection; their nucleocapsid antibodies were negative. A few million PBMC were placed in each well, which was supplemented with approximately 9.9 IU/ml IL-2 and around 10 ug/ml peptides. The J gene is TRBJ1-4, the V gene TRBV7-2, with a possible D match to TRBD1 (6 bases). The sample was CD4+ T cells from PBMCs cultured with HCoV-229E spike peptides, taken before COVID-19 vaccination. This TCR came from a human donor who received a COVID-19 vaccine. In nucleotides, the CDR3 is TGTGCCAGCAGCTTATCTGTTGGTAGGGGGGGCGAAAAACTGTTTTTT. Amino acid sequence: CASSLSVGRGGEKLFF. Full variable domain (outside the CDR3, taken from reference TRBV7-2 and TRBJ1-4): GAGVSQSPSNKVTEKGKDVELRCDPISGHTALYWYRQSLGQGLEFLIYFQGNSAPDKSGLPSDRFSAERTGGSVSTLTIQRTQQEDSAVYLCASSLSVGRGGEKLFFGSGTQLSVL.